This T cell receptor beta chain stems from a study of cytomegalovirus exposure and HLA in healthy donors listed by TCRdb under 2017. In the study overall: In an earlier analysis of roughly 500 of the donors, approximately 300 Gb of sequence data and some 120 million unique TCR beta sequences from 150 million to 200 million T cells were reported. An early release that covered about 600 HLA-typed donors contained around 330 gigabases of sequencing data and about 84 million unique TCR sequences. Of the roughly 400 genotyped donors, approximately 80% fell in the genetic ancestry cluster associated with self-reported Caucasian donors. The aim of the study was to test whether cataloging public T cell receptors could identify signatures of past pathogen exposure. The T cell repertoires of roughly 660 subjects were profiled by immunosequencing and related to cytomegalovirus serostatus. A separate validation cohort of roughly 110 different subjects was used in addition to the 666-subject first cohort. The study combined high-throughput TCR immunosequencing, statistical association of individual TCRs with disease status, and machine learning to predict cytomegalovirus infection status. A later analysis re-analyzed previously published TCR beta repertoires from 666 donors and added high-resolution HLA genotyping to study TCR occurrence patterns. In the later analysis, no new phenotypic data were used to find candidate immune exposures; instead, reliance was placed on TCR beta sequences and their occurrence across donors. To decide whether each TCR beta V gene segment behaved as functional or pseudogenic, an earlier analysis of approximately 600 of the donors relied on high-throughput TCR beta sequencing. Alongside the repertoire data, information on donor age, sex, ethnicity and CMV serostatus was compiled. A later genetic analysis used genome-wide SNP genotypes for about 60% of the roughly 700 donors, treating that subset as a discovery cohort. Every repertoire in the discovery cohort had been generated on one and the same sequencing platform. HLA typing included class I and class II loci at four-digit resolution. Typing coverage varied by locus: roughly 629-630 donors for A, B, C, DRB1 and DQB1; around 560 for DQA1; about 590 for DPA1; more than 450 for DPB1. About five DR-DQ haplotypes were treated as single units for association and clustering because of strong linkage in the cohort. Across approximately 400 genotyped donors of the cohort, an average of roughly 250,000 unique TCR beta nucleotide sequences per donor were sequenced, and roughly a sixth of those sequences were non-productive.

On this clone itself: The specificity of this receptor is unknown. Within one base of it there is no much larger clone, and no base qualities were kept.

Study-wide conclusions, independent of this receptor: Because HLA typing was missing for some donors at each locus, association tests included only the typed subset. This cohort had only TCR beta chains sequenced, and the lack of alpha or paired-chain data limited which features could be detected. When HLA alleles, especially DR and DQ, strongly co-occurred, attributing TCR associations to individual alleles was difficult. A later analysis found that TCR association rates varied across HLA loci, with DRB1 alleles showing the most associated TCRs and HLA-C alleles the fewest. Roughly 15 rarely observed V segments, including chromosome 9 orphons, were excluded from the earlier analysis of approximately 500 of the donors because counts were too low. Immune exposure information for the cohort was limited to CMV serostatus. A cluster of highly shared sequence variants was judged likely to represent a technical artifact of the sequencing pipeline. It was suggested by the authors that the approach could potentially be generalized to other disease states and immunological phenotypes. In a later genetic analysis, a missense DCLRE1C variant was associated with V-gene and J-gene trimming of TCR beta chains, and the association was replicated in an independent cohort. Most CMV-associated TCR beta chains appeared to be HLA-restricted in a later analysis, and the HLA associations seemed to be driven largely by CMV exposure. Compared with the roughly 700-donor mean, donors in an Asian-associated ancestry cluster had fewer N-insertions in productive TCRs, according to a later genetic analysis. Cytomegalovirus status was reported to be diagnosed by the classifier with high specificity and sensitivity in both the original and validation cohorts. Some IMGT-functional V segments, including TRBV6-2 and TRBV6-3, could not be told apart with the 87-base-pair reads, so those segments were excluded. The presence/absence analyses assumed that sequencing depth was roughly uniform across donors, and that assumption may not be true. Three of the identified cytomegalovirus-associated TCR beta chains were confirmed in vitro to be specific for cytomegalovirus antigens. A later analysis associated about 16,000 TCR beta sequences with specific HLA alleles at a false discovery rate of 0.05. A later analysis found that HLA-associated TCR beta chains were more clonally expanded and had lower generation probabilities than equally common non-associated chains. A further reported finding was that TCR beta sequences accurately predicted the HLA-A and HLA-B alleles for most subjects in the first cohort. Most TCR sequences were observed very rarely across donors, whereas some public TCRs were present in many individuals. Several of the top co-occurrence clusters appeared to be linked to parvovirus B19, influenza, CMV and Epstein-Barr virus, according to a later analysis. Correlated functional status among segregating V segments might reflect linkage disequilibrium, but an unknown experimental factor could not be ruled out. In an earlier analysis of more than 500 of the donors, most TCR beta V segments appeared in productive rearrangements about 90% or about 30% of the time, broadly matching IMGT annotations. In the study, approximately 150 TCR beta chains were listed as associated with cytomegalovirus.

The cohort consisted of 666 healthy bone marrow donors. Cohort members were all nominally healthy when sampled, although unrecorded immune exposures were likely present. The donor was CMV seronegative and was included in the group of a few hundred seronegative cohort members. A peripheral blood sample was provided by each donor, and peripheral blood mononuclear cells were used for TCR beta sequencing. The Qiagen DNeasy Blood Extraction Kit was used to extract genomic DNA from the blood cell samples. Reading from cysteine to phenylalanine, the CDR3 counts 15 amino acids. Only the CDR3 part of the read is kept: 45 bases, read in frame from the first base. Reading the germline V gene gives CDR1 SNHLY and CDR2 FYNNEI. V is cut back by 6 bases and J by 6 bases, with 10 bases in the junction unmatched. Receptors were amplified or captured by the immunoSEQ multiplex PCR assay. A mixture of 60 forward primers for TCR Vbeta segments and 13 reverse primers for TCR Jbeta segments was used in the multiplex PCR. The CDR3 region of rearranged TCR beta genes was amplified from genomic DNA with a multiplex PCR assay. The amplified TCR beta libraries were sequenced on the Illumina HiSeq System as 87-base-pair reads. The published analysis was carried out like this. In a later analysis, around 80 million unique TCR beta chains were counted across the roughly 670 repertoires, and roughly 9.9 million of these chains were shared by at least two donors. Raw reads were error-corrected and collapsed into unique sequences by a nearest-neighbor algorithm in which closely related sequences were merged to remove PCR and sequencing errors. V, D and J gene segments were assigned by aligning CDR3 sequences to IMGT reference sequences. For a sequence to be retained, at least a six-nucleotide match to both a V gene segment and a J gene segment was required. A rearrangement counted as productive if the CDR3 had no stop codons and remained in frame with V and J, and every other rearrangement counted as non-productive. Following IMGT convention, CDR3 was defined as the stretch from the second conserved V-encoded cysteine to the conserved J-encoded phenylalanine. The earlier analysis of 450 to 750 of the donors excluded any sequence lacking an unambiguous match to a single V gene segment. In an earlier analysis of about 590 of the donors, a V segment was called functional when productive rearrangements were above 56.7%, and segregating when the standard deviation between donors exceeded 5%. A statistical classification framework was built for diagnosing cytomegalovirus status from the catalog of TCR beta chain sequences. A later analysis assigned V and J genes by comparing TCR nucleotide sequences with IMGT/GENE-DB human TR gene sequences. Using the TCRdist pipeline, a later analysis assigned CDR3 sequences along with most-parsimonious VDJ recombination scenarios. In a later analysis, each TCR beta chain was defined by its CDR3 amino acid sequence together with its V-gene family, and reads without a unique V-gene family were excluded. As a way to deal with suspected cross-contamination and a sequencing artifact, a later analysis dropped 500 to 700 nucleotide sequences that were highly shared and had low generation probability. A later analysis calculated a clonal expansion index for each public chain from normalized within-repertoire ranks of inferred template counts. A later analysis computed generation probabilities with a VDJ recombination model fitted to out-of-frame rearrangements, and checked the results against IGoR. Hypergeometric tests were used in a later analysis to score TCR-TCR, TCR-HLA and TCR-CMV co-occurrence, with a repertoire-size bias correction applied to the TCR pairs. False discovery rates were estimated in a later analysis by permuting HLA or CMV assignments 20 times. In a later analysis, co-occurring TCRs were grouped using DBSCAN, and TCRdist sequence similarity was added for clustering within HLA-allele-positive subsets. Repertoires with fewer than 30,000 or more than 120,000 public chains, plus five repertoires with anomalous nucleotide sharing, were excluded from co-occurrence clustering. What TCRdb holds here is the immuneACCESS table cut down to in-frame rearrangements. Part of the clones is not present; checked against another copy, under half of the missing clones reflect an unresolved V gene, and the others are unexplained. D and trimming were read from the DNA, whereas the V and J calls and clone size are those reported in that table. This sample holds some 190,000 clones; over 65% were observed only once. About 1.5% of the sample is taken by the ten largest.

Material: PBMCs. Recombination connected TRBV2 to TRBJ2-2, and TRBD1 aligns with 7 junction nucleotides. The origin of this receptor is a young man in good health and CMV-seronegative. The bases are TGTGCCAGCAGGTTAACAGGGGTTACGTCCGGGGAGCTGTTTTTT. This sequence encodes CASRLTGVTSGELFF.